A few counts support the clone carrying this T cell receptor (beta chain). This sample stems from a study of shared clonotypes between healthy human individuals. Study overall: There were three CD4 naive, three CD4 memory, two CD8 naive and one CD8 memory plates per donor.

Method: immunoSEQ multiplex PCR; TCRdb's copy keeps in-frame clones and lacks some. The sample contains 2 million to 2.5 million clones, more than 90% of which appear only once. V was cut by 3 bases and J by 6 bases, with 12 bases left in between. Germline loops: CDR1 SGDLS, CDR2 YYNGEE. The CDR3 runs to 14 residues. This chain uses TRBV9 with TRBJ1-4; D possibly corresponds to TRBD1 (6 bases). The source is a young man in good health. Material: naive CD4+ T cells sorted from blood. Noted subset: CD45RA+ positively selected. The CDR3 reads CASSAGTRDEKLFF. CDR3 in DNA: TGTGCCAGCAGCGCCGGGACACGGGATGAAAAACTGTTTTTT.